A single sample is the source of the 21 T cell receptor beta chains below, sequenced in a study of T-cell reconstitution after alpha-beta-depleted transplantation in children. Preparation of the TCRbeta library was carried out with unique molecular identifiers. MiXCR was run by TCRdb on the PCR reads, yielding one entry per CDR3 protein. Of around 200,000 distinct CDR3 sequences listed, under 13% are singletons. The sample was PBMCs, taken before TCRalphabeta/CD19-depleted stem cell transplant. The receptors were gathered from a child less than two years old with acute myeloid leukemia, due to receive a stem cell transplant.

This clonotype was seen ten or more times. Here the CDR3 DNA reads TGTGCCAGCAGCCCCCGACAGGCGAATAGCAATCAGCCCCAGCATTTT. Its translation is CASSPRQANSNQPQHF. The chain joins TRBV7-6 to TRBJ1-5; a possible D gene is TRBD1 (6 bases). This CDR3 region has 16 residues. Germline CDR1 SGHVS, CDR2 FNYEAQ. The germline V and J ends were trimmed by 5 bases and 0 bases, with 14 bases remaining between them.

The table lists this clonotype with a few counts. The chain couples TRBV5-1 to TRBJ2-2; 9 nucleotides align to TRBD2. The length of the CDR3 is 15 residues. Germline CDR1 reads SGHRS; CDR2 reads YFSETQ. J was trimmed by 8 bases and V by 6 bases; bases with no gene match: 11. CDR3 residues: CASTPTSGSPGELFF. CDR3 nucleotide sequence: TGCGCCAGCACCCCGACTAGCGGTTCCCCAGGGGAGCTGTTTTTT.

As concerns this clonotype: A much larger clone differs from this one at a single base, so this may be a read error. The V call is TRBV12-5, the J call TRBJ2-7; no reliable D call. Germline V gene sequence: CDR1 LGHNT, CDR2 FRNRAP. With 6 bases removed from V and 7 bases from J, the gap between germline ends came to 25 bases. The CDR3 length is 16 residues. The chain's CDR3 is CASGSPNNDATWEQYF. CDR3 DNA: TGTGCTAGTGGCTCACCAAACAACGACGCCACCTGGGAGCAGTACTTC.

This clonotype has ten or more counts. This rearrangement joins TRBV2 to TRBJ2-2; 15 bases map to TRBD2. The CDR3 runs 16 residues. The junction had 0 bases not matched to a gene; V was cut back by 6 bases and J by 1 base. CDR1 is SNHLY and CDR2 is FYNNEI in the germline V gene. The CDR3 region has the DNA TGTGCCAGCAGGGGACTAGCGGGAGGGAACACCGGGGAGCTGTTTTTT. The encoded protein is CASRGLAGGNTGELFF.

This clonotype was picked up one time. CDR3 bases: TGTGCCAGCAGTTATCAAGAGGGCAAACTGTTTTTT. This sequence encodes CASSYQEGKLFF. V gene TRBV12-3 or TRBV12-4 combines with J gene TRBJ1-4; D unclear. CDR3 length equals 12 residues. Trimming stripped 4 bases from V and 11 bases from J, with 11 bases between.

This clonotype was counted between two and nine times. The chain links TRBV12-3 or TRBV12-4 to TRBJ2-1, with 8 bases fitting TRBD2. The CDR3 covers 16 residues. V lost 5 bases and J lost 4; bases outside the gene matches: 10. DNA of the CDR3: TGTGCCAGCAGTCCCAAAGCGGGGGCGGCATACAATGAGCAGTTCTTC. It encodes CASSPKAGAAYNEQFF.

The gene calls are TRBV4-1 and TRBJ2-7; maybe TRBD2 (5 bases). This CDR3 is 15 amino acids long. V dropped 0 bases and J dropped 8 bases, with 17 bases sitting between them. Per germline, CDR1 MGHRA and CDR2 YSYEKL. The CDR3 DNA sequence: TGCGCCAGCAGCCAAGACCCGAGGGAAGCGAGCAAGCAGTACTTC. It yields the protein CASSQDPREASKQYF.

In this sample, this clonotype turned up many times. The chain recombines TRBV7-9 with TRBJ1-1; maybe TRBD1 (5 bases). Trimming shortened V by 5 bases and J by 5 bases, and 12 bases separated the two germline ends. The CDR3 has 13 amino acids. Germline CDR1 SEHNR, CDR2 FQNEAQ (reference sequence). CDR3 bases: TGTGCCAGCAGCAAATCGACAGTTACTGAAGCTTTCTTT. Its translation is CASSKSTVTEAFF.

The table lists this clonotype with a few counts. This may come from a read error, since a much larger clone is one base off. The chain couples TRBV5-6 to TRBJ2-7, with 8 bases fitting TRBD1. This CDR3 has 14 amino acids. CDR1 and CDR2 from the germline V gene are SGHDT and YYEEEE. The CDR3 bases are TGTGCCAGCAAGGACAGGGAAAGGATCTACGAGCAGTCCTTC. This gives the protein CASKDRERIYEQSF.

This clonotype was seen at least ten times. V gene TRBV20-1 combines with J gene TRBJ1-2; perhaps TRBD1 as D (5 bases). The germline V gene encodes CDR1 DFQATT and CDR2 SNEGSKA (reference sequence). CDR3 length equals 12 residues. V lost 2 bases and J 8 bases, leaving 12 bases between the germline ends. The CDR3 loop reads CSARWGGKGYTF. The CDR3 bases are TGCAGTGCTAGATGGGGGGGAAAGGGCTACACCTTC.

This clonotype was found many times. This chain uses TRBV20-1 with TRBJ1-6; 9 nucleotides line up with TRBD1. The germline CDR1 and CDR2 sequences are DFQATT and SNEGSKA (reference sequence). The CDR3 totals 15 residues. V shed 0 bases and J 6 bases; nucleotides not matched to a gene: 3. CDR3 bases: TGCAGTGCTAGAGAGGGGACAGGGTTTAATTCACCCCTCCACTTT. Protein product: CSAREGTGFNSPLHF.

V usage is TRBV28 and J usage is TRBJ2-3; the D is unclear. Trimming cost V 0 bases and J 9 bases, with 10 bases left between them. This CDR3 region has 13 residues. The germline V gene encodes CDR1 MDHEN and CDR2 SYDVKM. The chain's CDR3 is CASSLWAESTQYF. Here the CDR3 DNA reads TGTGCCAGCAGTTTATGGGCAGAGAGCACGCAGTATTTT. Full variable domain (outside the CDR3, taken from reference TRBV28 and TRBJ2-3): DVKVTQSSRYLVKRTGEKVFLECVQDMDHENMFWYRQDPGLGLRLIYFSYDVKMKEKGDIPEGYSVSREKKERFSLILESASTNQTSMYLCASSLWAESTQYFGPGTRLTVL.

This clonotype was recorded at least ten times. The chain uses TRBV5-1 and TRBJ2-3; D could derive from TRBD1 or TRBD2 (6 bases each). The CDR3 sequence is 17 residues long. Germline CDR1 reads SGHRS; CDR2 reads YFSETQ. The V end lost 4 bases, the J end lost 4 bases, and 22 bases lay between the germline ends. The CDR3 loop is CASSETGSGGGADTQYF. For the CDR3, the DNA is TGCGCCAGCAGCGAAACCGGTTCCGGGGGCGGGGCAGATACGCAGTATTTT.

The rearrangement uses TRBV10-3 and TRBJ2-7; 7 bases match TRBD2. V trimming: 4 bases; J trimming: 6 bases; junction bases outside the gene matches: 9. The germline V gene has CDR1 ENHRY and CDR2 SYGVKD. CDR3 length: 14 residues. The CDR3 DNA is TGTGCCATCAGTGGGTGGGGGAGGGCCAGCGAGCAGTACTTC. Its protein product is CAISGWGRASEQYF.

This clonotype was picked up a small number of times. Here the CDR3 DNA reads TGTGCCAGCAGCCCCTGGTGGGGGACATCGAACACCGGGGAGCTGTTTTTT. Translation gives CASSPWWGTSNTGELFF. The chain uses TRBV14 and TRBJ2-2; TRBD1 might be the D (6 bases). Deletions cut 4 bases from V and 0 bases from J, with 15 bases between. The CDR3 spans 17 residues. CDR1 and CDR2 (germline): SGHDN, FVKESK. The full variable domain, completed using reference TRBV14 and TRBJ2-2, is EAGVTQFPSHSVIEKGQTVTLRCDPISGHDNLYWYRRVMGKEIKFLLHFVKESKQDESGMPNNRFLAERTGGTYSTLKVQPAELEDSGVYFCASSPWWGTSNTGELFFGEGSRLTVL.

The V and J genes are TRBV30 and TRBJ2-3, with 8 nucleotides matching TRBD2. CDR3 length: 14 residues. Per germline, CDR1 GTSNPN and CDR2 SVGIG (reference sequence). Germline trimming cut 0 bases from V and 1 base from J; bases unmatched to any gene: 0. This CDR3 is CAWSVAGGTDTQYF. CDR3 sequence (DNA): TGTGCCTGGAGTGTAGCGGGAGGCACAGATACGCAGTATTTT.

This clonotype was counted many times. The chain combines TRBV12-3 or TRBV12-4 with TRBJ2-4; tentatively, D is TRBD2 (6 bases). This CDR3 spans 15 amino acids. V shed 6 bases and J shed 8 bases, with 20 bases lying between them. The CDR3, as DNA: TGTGCCAGCAGGCGGGGAGAGCTCCTGGGGGACATTCAGTACTTC. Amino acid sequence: CASRRGELLGDIQYF.

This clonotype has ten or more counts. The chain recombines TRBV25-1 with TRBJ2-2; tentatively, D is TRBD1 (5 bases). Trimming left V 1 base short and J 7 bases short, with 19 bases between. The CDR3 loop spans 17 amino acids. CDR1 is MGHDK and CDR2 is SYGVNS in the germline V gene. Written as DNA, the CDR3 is TGTGCCAGCAGTGAATCCCCCTCGGCCAGGGCCCACGGGGAGCTGTTTTTT. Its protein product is CASSESPSARAHGELFF.

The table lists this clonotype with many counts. The chain's CDR3 is CASSSTGVTEAFF. CDR3 DNA sequence: TGTGCCAGCAGTTCTACAGGGGTCACTGAAGCTTTCTTT. This chain joins TRBV12-3 or TRBV12-4 and TRBJ1-1; 7 nucleotides line up with TRBD1. The CDR3 covers 13 residues. The junction had 3 bases not matched to a gene; V was cut back by 4 bases and J by 4 bases.

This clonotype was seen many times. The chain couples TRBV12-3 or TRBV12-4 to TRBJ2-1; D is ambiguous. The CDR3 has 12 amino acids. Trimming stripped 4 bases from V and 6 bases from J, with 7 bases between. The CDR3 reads CASSSWANEQFF. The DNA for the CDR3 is TGTGCCAGCAGTTCGTGGGCCAATGAGCAGTTCTTC.

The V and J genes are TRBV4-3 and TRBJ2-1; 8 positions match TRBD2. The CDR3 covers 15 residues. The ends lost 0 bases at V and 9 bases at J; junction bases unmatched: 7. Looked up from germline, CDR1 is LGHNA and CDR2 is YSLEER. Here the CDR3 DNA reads TGCGCCAGCAGCCAAGACGGGAGGGGGGGCAGTGAGCAGTTCTTC. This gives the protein CASSQDGRGGSEQFF.